These 28 T cell receptor beta chains share one sample of origin, sequenced in a study of a mutant IDH1 vaccine in newly diagnosed glioma. Some clones are missing from TCRdb's copy, which holds only in-frame ones; the method was immunoSEQ multiplex PCR. The data show around 58,000 clones, with approximately 80% seen just once and approximately 3.1% held by the top ten. Time point given: week 5, during vaccination. With topical imiquimod, each dose of the vaccine consisted of 300 ug of mutant IDH1 20-mer peptide. The antigens these receptors bind are not known. Here the sequenced sample was PBMCs, taken from a glioma patient whose treatment included an IDH1 peptide vaccine. The source is a man aged 25-45 years with glioma.

This clone was seen a few times. The V gene is TRBV27, the J gene TRBJ1-2; possibly TRBD1 for D (6 bases). Germline V lookup: CDR1 MNHEY, CDR2 SMNVEV (reference sequence). The germline V and J ends were trimmed by 2 bases and 8 bases, with 12 bases remaining between them. The CDR3 extends over 13 amino acids. In DNA form, the CDR3 reads TGTGCCAGCAGTTTAACCCAGGGGTTCGGCTACACCTTC. Protein product: CASSLTQGFGYTF.

The chain carries TRBV14 and TRBJ1-1; D call uncertain. Trimming pared 4 bases from V and 0 bases from J, leaving 15 bases between. Germline V gene lookup returns CDR1 SGHDN and CDR2 FVKESK. This CDR3 has 16 residues. CDR3 nucleotides: TGTGCCAGCAGCCCGACCCTTCTGGGTTTGAACACTGAAGCTTTCTTT. This translates into CASSPTLLGLNTEAFF. Supplemented by reference TRBV14 and TRBJ1-1, the full variable domain reads EAGVTQFPSHSVIEKGQTVTLRCDPISGHDNLYWYRRVMGKEIKFLLHFVKESKQDESGMPNNRFLAERTGGTYSTLKVQPAELEDSGVYFCASSPTLLGLNTEAFFGQGTRLTVV.

V is TRBV7-9 and J is TRBJ1-2; no firm D call. CDR1 and CDR2 from the germline V gene are SEHNR and FQNEAQ (reference sequence). Trimming took 5 bases from V and 8 from J, leaving 9 bases between them. CDR3 length: 11 amino acids. This CDR3 is CASSPTLGYTF. The DNA for the CDR3 is TGTGCCAGCAGCCCCACTCTGGGCTACACCTTC.

The chain carries TRBV28 and TRBJ1-2, with TRBD1 identical over 7 bases. The V gene's germline CDR1 is MDHEN and CDR2 SYDVKM. The CDR3 loop spans 15 amino acids. Trimming cost V 2 bases and J 8 bases; bases outside gene matches: 11. The CDR3 nucleotides are TGTGCCAGCAGTTTAAGGCAGGGGGTTGGGAGAGGCTACACCTTC. As protein: CASSLRQGVGRGYTF.

V gene TRBV7-9 combines with J gene TRBJ2-1; 13 bases map to TRBD2. CDR1 and CDR2 from the germline V gene are SEHNR and FQNEAQ (reference sequence). This CDR3 comprises 16 residues. The V and J ends lost 2 bases and 9 bases, in that order; junction bases with no gene match: 7. CDR3 in amino acids: CASSLITSGGAFEQFF. As DNA, the CDR3 is TGTGCCAGCAGCTTAATTACTAGCGGGGGGGCGTTTGAGCAGTTCTTC.

This clone was seen a single time. This chain uses TRBV5-4 with TRBJ2-1; perhaps TRBD1 as D (6 bases). The length of the CDR3 is 15 residues. V lost 2 bases, J lost 7 bases, and 16 bases lay in between. Germline V gene sequence: CDR1 SGHNT, CDR2 YYREEE (reference sequence). The CDR3 is CASSLFFGGRNEQFF. CDR3 coding DNA: TGTGCCAGCAGCTTATTTTTTGGGGGCAGGAATGAGCAGTTCTTC.

This rearrangement joins TRBV4-1 to TRBJ1-2; D not resolved. Trimming removed 0 bases from V and 3 bases from J, with 20 bases in between. The CDR3 has 18 residues. Per germline, CDR1 MGHRA and CDR2 YSYEKL. In DNA form, the CDR3 reads TGCGCCAGCAGCCAAGATCCCTTCCACAGCCTAGACCACTATGGCTACACCTTC. The encoded protein is CASSQDPFHSLDHYGYTF.

This clone was seen a single time. V usage is TRBV7-9 and J usage is TRBJ1-1; D possibly corresponds to TRBD1 (5 bases). V was trimmed by 3 bases and J by 0 bases, leaving 14 bases between them. The CDR3 totals 16 residues. CDR1 is SEHNR, CDR2 FQNEAQ, per germline (reference sequence). DNA for the CDR3: TGTGCCAGCAGCTTGGACCTATGGGGCATGAACACTGAAGCTTTCTTT. This codes for CASSLDLWGMNTEAFF.

The chain recombines TRBV11-2 with TRBJ2-7; D possibly corresponds to TRBD2 (6 bases). The V end was cut by 1 base, the J end by 1 base, with 20 bases between. The length of the CDR3 is 18 residues. Germline V CDR1 and CDR2: SGHAT, FQNNGV. The CDR3 nucleotides read TGTGCCAGCAGCTTAGCCCTCCTAGCCGTGGGGACTTCCTACGAGCAGTACTTC. Its protein is CASSLALLAVGTSYEQYF.

In its sample, this clone was seen once. The chain recombines TRBV4-1 with TRBJ1-2; 9 nucleotides align to TRBD1. The CDR3 is 13 residues long. Germline V gene lookup returns CDR1 MGHRA and CDR2 YSYEKL. The V gene end was trimmed by 3 bases and the J gene end by 6 bases; junction bases not matched to a gene: 2. CDR3 bases: TGCGCCAGCAGCCAGGGACAGGGAGATGGCTACACCTTC. Translation: CASSQGQGDGYTF.

This clone was seen a handful of times. This chain links TRBV6-6 with TRBJ1-1, with D maybe TRBD1 (6 bases). This CDR3 is built from 15 residues. V gave up 5 bases and J gave up 4 bases, with 17 bases separating them. Germline V gene lookup returns CDR1 MNHNY and CDR2 SVGAGI (reference sequence). As DNA, the CDR3 is TGTGCCAGCAGTACAAGGACAGACATGATCACTGAAGCTTTCTTT. It codes for CASSTRTDMITEAFF.

The CDR3 nucleotides read TGTGCCACCAGCAGAGGAGGGAGGGCCACCGGGGAGCTGTTTTTT. This translates into CATSRGGRATGELFF. V gene TRBV15 combines with J gene TRBJ2-2; the match to TRBD2 covers 7 bases. This CDR3 comprises 15 residues. The V and J ends lost 1 base and 4 bases, in that order; junction bases with no gene match: 3. CDR1 is LNHNV and CDR2 is YYDKDF in the germline V gene (reference sequence).

V usage is TRBV4-2 and J usage is TRBJ1-4; 8 bases are shared with TRBD1. Germline V gene lookup returns CDR1 LGHNA and CDR2 YNFKEQ. CDR3 length equals 16 residues. V lost 0 bases and J lost 3; bases outside the gene matches: 3. Written as DNA, the CDR3 is TGTGCCAGCAGCCAAGAGGGGGACAGGTCTAATGAAAAACTGTTTTTT. Amino acids: CASSQEGDRSNEKLFF.

The rearrangement joins TRBV10-3 to TRBJ2-5; no firm D call. The J call is doubtful: the DNA matches TRBJ2-7 better. Germline assignment: CDR1 ENHRY and CDR2 SYGVKD. CDR3 length: 16 amino acids. The CDR3, as DNA: TGTGCCATCAGTGTTTCCCATCGGACGGTCTCCTACGAGCAGTACTTC. Its translation is CAISVSHRTVSYEQYF.

This clone was picked up one time. This chain connects TRBV20-1 to TRBJ2-7; D is ambiguous. The germline V gene has CDR1 DFQATT and CDR2 SNEGSKA (reference sequence). The CDR3 loop spans 11 amino acids. V shed 5 bases and J shed 1 base, with 6 bases lying between them. CDR3 nucleotides: TGCAGTGCTCACCTATCCTACGAGCAGTACTTC. Protein product: CSAHLSYEQYF.

V gene TRBV4-1 combines with J gene TRBJ2-4, with 8 bases matching TRBD1. V shed 1 base and J 3 bases; nucleotides not matched to a gene: 2. The CDR3 spans 15 residues. Germline V gene lookup returns CDR1 MGHRA and CDR2 YSYEKL. As DNA, the CDR3 is TGCGCCAGCAGCCAAGCCGGGACAGGCAAAAACATTCAGTACTTC. This encodes CASSQAGTGKNIQYF.

This sequence joins TRBV2 and TRBJ1-5; D ambiguous. This CDR3 region has 15 residues. V lost 1 base and J lost 0, with 7 bases in between. The V gene's germline CDR1 is SNHLY and CDR2 FYNNEI. The CDR3 loop reads CASSEVSGSNQPQHF. The CDR3 DNA is TGTGCCAGCAGTGAAGTGTCTGGTAGCAATCAGCCCCAGCATTTT. Combining the CDR3 with reference TRBV2 and TRBJ1-5 gives the whole variable domain EPEVTQTPSHQVTQMGQEVILRCVPISNHLYFYWYRQILGQKVEFLVSFYNNEISEKSEIFDDQFSVERPDGSNFTLKIRSTKLEDSAMYFCASSEVSGSNQPQHFGDGTRLSIL.

The chain couples TRBV6-4 to TRBJ2-1; a possible D gene is TRBD2 (6 bases). This CDR3 has 15 residues. Trimming left V 0 bases short and J 0 bases short, with 6 bases between. Germline CDR1 MRHNA, CDR2 SNTAGT. In nucleotides, the CDR3 is TGTGCCAGCAGTGACTCTAGCGGCTCCTACAATGAGCAGTTCTTC. It codes for CASSDSSGSYNEQFF.

The genes are TRBV16 and TRBJ1-5; D unresolved. V was clipped by 3 bases and J by 0 bases, with 15 bases between them. Germline loops: CDR1 KGHSY, CDR2 FQNENV. This CDR3 is built from 17 residues. The chain's CDR3 is CASSHSGFRDSNQPQHF. CDR3 bases: TGTGCCAGCAGCCATTCGGGGTTCCGGGATAGCAATCAGCCCCAGCATTTT. The variable domain in full, completed from reference TRBV16 and TRBJ1-5, reads GEEVAQTPKHLVRGEGQKAKLYCAPIKGHSYVFWYQQVLKNEFKFLISFQNENVFDETGMPKERFSAKCLPNSPCSLEIQATKLEDSAVYFCASSHSGFRDSNQPQHFGDGTRLSIL.

The chain links TRBV6-4 to TRBJ2-1, with 11 nucleotides matching TRBD1. Unmatched junction bases numbered 9, after V lost 5 bases and J lost 9 bases. Germline CDR1 is MRHNA and CDR2 is SNTAGT. This CDR3 has 15 amino acids. CDR3 sequence: CASSPSSGTGGEQFF. CDR3 DNA sequence: TGTGCCAGCAGTCCCTCCAGCGGGACAGGGGGTGAGCAGTTCTTC.

The chain couples TRBV6-1 to TRBJ2-5; no reliable D call. V was shortened by 11 bases and J by 2 bases, with 12 bases between the two germline ends. The germline V gene has CDR1 MNHNS and CDR2 SASEGT. This CDR3 region has 12 residues. The CDR3 DNA reads TGTGCCCTTGACCCCAGGCAAGAGACCCAGTACTTC. Translating gives CALDPRQETQYF.

J is TRBJ2-2 and V is TRBV7-9; TRBD2 matches 7 bases. This CDR3 region has 15 residues. V shed 5 bases and J 3 bases; nucleotides not matched to a gene: 6. The germline CDR1 and CDR2 sequences are SEHNR and FQNEAQ (reference sequence). CDR3: CASSLSGDHTGELFF. CDR3 DNA sequence: TGTGCCAGCAGCCTGAGCGGGGACCACACCGGGGAGCTGTTTTTT.

To note about this clone: At one boundary the junction diverges from the germline segment, which might be a read error. The chain recombines TRBV27 with TRBJ2-2; possible D gene TRBD2, 7 bases. CDR1 is MNHEY and CDR2 is SMNVEV in the germline V gene (reference sequence). This CDR3 has 15 amino acids. The CDR3 reads CASSLAGANTRELFF. CDR3 nucleotide sequence: TGTGCCAGCAGTTTAGCGGGGGCGAACACCAGGGAGCTGTTTTTT.

The chain has TRBV6-6 and TRBJ1-2; TRBD1 is a possible D gene (6 bases). This CDR3 has 15 amino acids. In germline, CDR1 is MNHNY, CDR2 SVGAGI (reference sequence). V dropped 0 bases and J dropped 2 bases, with 10 bases sitting between them. The CDR3 loop reads CASSYSTGTNYGYTF. CDR3 DNA sequence: TGTGCCAGCAGTTACTCTACAGGGACCAACTATGGCTACACCTTC.

The chain recombines TRBV10-3 with TRBJ2-1; D gene uncertain. Trimming removed 2 bases at V and 9 bases at J, with 14 bases between. CDR3 length equals 14 residues. Germline V gene sequence: CDR1 ENHRY, CDR2 SYGVKD. The CDR3 DNA reads TGTGCCATCAGTGAGGTCCAAGGAGACGGTGAGCAGTTCTTC. Translating it yields CAISEVQGDGEQFF.

This clone showed up just a few times. V is TRBV7-9 and J is TRBJ1-6, with a possible D match to TRBD1 (5 bases). V lost 1 base and J 7 bases, leaving 11 bases between the germline ends. CDR1 and CDR2 from the germline V gene are SEHNR and FQNEAQ (reference sequence). There are 15 residues in the CDR3. This CDR3 is CASSLGGTPNSPLHF. The CDR3 DNA is TGTGCCAGCAGCTTAGGGGGGACGCCGAATTCACCCCTCCACTTT.

The chain has TRBV27 and TRBJ1-5; possibly TRBD1 for D (6 bases). The germline V gene encodes CDR1 MNHEY and CDR2 SMNVEV (reference sequence). The ends were cut back, 7 bases at V and 6 bases at J, with 19 bases in the middle. This CDR3 spans 15 amino acids. The CDR3 reads CASMPQSGGRQPQHF. CDR3 nucleotides: TGTGCCAGCATGCCTCAGAGCGGGGGCCGTCAGCCCCAGCATTTT.

The chain links TRBV1 to TRBJ2-1; TRBD2, the D gene given by the table, was not confirmed from the DNA. TRBV1 is a pseudogene locus. This CDR3 has 21 residues. This CDR3 reads CTRTFEATRGGAFTIYNEQFF. The DNA for the CDR3 is TGCACCAGGACCTTTGAGGCTACCAGAGGGGGGGCCTTCACTATTTACAATGAGCAGTTCTTC.